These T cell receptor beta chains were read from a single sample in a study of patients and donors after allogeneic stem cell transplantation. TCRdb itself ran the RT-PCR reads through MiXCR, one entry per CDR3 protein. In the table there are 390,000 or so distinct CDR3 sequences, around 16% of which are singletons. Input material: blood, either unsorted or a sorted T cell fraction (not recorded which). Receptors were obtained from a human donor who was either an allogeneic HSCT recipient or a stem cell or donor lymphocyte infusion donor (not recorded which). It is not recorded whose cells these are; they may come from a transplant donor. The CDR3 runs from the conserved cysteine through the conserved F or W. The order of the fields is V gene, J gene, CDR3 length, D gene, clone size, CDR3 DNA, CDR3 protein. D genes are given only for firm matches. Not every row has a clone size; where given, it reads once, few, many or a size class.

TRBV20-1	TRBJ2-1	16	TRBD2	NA	TGCAGTGCTAGAGGGCCCCCACTAGCGGGGCTTTACTCAATCCTCTTC	CSARGPPLAGLYSILF
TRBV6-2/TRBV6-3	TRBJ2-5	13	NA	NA	TGTGCCAGCAGTTACGGGCCAGGGGAGACCCAGTACTTC	CASSYGPGETQYF
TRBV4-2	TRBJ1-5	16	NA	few	TGTGCCAGCAGCCAAGAGCCCAGGGGACCACATCAGCCCCAGCATTTT	CASSQEPRGPHQPQHF
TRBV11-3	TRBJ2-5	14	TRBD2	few	TGTGCCAGCAGCCCGACTAGCGGGAGCGAGACCCAGTACTTC	CASSPTSGSETQYF
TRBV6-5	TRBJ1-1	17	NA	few	TGTGCCAGCAGTTACTCACTCGATAAGCCCCAGAACACTGAAGCTTTCTTT	CASSYSLDKPQNTEAFF
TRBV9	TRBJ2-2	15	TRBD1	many	TGCGCCAGCAGCGTGGGACAGGGGAACACCGGGGAGCTGTTTTTT	CASSVGQGNTGELFF
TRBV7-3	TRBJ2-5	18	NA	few	TGTGCCAGCAGCTTAGGAAGGGTACGGGAAACAGGGAAAGAGACCCAGTACTTC	CASSLGRVRETGKETQYF
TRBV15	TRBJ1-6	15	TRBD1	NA	TGTGCCACCAGCAGAGACCCAGGGGGAGGCTCACCCCTCCACTTT	CATSRDPGGGSPLHF
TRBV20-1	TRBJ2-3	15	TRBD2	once	TGCAGTGCCCCAAGACTAGCGGACCCCACAGATACGCAGTATTTT	CSAPRLADPTDTQYF
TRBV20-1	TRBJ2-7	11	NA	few	TGCAGTGCTAGAGTGGGGGTCGAGCAGTACTTC	CSARVGVEQYF
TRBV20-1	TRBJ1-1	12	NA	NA	TGCAGGGGGGGGCAGGGTAACACTGAAGCTTTCTTT	CRGGQGNTEAFF
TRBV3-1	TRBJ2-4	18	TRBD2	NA	TGTGCCAGCAGCCGGACTAGCGGGGCGATATTAGCCAAAAACATTCAGTACTTC	CASSRTSGAILAKNIQYF
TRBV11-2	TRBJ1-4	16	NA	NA	TGTGCCAGCAGCTTAGATGGCGGGGCGTTTTTTGAAAAACTGTTTTTT	CASSLDGGAFFEKLFF
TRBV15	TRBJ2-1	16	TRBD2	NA	TGTGCCACCAGCAGAGGGCTAGCGGGGGGGCCAGATGAGCAGTTCTTC	CATSRGLAGGPDEQFF
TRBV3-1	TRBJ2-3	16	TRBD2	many	TGTGCCAGCAGCCAACGGACTAGCGGGGGTACAGATACGCAGTATTTT	CASSQRTSGGTDTQYF
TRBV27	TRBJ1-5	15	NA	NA	TGTGCCAGCAGACCAATAGGGAGGAAGGGGCAGCCCCAGCATTTT	CASRPIGRKGQPQHF
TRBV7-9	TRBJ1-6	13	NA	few	TGTGCCAGCAGCCCCGACGCGCTTTCACCCCTCCACTTT	CASSPDALSPLHF
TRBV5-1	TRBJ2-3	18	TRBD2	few	TGCGCCAGCAGCTTGGCACGTCTAGCGGCGCCTAGCACAGATACGCAGTATTTT	CASSLARLAAPSTDTQYF
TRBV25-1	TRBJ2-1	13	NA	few	TGTGCCAGCAGTGTTTGGGGCTACAATGAGCAGTTCTTC	CASSVWGYNEQFF
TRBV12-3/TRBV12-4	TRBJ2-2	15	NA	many	TGTGCCAGCAGCTTACCCCGGGCGAACACCGGGGAGCTGTTTTTT	CASSLPRANTGELFF
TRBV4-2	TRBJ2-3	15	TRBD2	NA	TGTGCCAGCGGCTGGCTAGCGGGAGTAGAAGATACGCAGTATTTT	CASGWLAGVEDTQYF
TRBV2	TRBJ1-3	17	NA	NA	TGTGCCAGCAGTGTTCGCCCGCCGGGAGCCTCTGGAAACACCATATATTTT	CASSVRPPGASGNTIYF
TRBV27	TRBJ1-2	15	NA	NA	TGTGCCAGCAGTCCTCGACGGGGGGGGAGCTATGGCTACACCTTC	CASSPRRGGSYGYTF
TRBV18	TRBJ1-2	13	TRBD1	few	TGTGCCAGCTCAGATGGACAGGACTATGGCTACACCTTC	CASSDGQDYGYTF
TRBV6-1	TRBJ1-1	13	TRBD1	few	TGTGCCAGCAGAAGGGGGCGGGACACTGAAGCTTTCTTT	CASRRGRDTEAFF
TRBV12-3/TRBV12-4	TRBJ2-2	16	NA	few	TGTGCCAGCAGTTCCGAACCGGGTTATCGGACCGGGGAGCTGTTTTTT	CASSSEPGYRTGELFF
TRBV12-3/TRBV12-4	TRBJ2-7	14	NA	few	TGTGCCAGCAGCACCGTAATCGAAAGGGACGAGCAGTACTTC	CASSTVIERDEQYF
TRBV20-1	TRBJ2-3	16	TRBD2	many	TGCAGTGCTAGAGATCTCGGGCGGGAGCTCACAGATACGCAGTATTTT	CSARDLGRELTDTQYF
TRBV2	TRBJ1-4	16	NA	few	TGTGCCAGCAGGGGCAGGGACCTTGCAACTAATGAAAAACTGTTTTTT	CASRGRDLATNEKLFF
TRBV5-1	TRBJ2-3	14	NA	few	TGCGCCAGCCTGAGGGAGGGGGGTCCAGATACGCAGTATTTT	CASLREGGPDTQYF
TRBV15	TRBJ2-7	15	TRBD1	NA	TGTGCCACCAGCAGAGACCTCCGGACAGGGGTCGAGCAGTACTTC	CATSRDLRTGVEQYF
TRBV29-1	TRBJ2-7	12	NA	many	TGCAGCGTTGAAGATCAGGGCGGCGAGCAGTACTTC	CSVEDQGGEQYF
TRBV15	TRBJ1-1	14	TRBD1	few	TGTGCCACCAGCAGTACAGGGGGATTTACTGAAGCTTTCTTT	CATSSTGGFTEAFF
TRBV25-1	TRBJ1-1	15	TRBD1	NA	TGTGCCAGCAGTGATCTCGACCCCGGGACAGGGCCAGCTTTCTTT	CASSDLDPGTGPAFF
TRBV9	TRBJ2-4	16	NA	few	TGTGCCAGCAGCGTCGATGGGGGACTAGCCAAAAACATTCAGTACTTC	CASSVDGGLAKNIQYF
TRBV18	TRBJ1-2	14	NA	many	TGTGCCAGCTCACCACCCTCTACAGGGCATGGCTACACCTTC	CASSPPSTGHGYTF
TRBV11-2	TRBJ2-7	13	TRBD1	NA	TGTGCCAGCAGCATGGACAGGGTCCACGAGCAGTACTTC	CASSMDRVHEQYF
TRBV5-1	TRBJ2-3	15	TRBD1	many	TGCGCCAGCAGCGTGGGACAGACTAGCACAGATACGCAGTATTTT	CASSVGQTSTDTQYF
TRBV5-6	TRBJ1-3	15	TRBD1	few	TGTGCCAGCAGCGAACAGGGGGCGTATGGAAACACCATATATTTT	CASSEQGAYGNTIYF
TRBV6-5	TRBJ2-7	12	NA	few	TGTGCCGTACAGGAAGGGTCGAGTAGGCAGTACTTC	CAVQEGSSRQYF
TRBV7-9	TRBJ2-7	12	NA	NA	TGTGCCAGCAGCCCCTCGAAATACGAGCAGTACTTC	CASSPSKYEQYF
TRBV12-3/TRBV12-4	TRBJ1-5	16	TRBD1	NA	TGTGCCAGCAGTCCCGGGACAGGGGCAGGAAGTCAGCCCCAGCATTTT	CASSPGTGAGSQPQHF
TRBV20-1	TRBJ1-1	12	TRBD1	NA	TGCAGTGCTAGCGAGGGGGCCACTGAAGCTTTCTTT	CSASEGATEAFF
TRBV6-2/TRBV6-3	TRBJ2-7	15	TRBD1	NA	TGTGCCAGCAGTTACAGAGGACAGGGGCTCGGCGAGCAGTACTTC	CASSYRGQGLGEQYF
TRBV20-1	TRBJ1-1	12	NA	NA	TGCAGTGCTAGACAGGGGCAAGCTGAAGCTTTCTTT	CSARQGQAEAFF
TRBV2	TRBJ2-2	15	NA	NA	TGTGCCAGCAGTGCGGAATCTATCAACACCGGGGAGCTGTTTTTT	CASSAESINTGELFF
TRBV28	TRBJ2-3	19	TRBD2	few	TGTGCCAGCAGTTTACCTCGTCCCGGACTAGCGGGGGGCACAGATACGCAGTATTTT	CASSLPRPGLAGGTDTQYF
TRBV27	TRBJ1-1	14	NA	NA	TGTGCCAGCAGTTATGGGGGTCCCGACACTGAAGCTTTCTTT	CASSYGGPDTEAFF